The clone carrying this T cell receptor (beta chain) was found once. TCRdb keeps only in-frame clones here, not all; method: immunoSEQ multiplex PCR. The sample has over 2,000 clones; approximately 97% are singletons. The source of the sample is a study of T cell repertoires in ileal Crohn's disease. The CDR3 runs 16 residues. Trimming cost V 1 base and J 7 bases, with 19 bases left between them. Germline CDR1 reads LGHNA; CDR2 reads YNFKEQ. Material for sequencing was ileal tissue. The source of this sequence is an adult with Crohn's disease. The chain recombines TRBV4-2 with TRBJ1-2; a possible D gene is TRBD1 (6 bases). The CDR3 reads CASSQGGGTGSGGYTF. The CDR3 DNA sequence: TGTGCCAGCAGCCAAGGAGGGGGAACAGGATCAGGTGGCTACACCTTC.